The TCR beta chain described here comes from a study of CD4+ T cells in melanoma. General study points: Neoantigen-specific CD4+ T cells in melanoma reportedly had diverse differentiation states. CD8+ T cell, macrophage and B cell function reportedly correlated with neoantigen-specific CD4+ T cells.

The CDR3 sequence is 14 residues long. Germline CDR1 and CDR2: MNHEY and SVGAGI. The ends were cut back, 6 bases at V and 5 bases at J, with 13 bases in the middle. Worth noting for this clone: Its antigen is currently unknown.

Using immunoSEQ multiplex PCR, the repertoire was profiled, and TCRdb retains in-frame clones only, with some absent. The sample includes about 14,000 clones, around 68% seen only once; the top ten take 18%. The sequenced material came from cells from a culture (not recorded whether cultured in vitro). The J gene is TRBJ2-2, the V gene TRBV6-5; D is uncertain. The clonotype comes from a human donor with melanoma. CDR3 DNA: TGTGCCAGCAGACTCGATGGGCAGACCGGGGAGCTGTTTTTT. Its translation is CASRLDGQTGELFF.